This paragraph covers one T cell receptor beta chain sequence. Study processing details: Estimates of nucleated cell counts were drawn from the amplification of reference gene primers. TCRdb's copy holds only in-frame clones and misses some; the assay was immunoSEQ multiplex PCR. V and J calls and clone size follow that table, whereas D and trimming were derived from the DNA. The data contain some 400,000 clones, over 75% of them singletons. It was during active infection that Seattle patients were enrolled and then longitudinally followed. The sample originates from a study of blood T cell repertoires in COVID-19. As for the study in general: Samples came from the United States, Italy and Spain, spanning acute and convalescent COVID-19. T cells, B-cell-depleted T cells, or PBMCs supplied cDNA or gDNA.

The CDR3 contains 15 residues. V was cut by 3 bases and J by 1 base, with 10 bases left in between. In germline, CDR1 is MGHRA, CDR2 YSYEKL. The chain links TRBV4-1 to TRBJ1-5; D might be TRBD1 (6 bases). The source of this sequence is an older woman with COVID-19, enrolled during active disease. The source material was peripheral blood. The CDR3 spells CASSQTDRSNQPQHF. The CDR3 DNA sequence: TGCGCCAGCAGCCAGACCGACAGGAGCAATCAGCCCCAGCATTTT.